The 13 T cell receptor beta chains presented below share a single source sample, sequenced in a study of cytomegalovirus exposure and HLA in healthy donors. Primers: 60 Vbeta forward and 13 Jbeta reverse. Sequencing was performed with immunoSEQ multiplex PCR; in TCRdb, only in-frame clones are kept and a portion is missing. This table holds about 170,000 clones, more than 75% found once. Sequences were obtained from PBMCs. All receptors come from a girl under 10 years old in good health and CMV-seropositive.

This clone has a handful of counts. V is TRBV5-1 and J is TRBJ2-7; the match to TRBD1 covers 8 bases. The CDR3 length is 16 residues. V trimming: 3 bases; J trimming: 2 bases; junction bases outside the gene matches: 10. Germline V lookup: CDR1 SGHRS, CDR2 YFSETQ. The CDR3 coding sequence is TGCGCCAGCAGCTCTTCCCCGGGACAGGCTACCTACGAGCAGTACTTC. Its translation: CASSSSPGQATYEQYF.

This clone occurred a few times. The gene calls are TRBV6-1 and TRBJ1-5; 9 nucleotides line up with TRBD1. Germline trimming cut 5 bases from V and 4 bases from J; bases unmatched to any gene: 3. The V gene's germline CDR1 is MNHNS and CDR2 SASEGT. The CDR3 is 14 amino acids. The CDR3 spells CASSLGTGNQPQHF. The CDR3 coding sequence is TGTGCCAGCAGTTTAGGGACAGGGAATCAGCCCCAGCATTTT.

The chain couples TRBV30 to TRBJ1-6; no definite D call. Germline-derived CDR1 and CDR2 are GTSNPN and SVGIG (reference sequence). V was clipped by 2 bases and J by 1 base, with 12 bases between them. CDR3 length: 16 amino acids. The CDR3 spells CAWSSGLRSYNSPLHF. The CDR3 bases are TGTGCCTGGAGTTCGGGGTTGAGATCCTATAATTCACCCCTCCACTTT.

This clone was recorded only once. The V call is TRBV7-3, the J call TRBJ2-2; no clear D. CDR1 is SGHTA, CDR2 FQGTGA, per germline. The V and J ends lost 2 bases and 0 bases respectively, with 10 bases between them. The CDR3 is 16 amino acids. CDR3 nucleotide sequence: TGTGCCAGCAGCTTAGTGGGCTATTCGAACACCGGGGAGCTGTTTTTT. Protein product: CASSLVGYSNTGELFF.

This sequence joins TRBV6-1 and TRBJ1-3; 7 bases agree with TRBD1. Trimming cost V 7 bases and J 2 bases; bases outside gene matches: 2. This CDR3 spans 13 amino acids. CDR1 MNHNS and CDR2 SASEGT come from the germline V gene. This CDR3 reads CASTTGAGNTIYF. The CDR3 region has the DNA TGTGCCAGCACAACAGGGGCTGGAAACACCATATATTTT.

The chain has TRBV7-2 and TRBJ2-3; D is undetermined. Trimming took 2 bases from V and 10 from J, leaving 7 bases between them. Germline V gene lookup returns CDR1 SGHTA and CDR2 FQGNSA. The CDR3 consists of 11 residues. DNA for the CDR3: TGTGCCAGCAGCTTAATCTTCCCGCAGTATTTT. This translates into CASSLIFPQYF.

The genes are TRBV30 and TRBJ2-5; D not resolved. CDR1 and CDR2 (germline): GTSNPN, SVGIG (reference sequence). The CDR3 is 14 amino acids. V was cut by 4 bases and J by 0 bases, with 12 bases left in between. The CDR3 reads CAWKDSGYQETQYF. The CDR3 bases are TGTGCCTGGAAAGATTCCGGGTACCAAGAGACCCAGTACTTC.

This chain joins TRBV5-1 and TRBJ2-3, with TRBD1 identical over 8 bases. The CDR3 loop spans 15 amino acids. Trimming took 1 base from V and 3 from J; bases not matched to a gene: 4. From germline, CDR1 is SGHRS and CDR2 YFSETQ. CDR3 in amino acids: CASSLWDRSTDTQYF. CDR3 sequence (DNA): TGCGCCAGCAGCTTGTGGGACAGGAGTACAGATACGCAGTATTTT.

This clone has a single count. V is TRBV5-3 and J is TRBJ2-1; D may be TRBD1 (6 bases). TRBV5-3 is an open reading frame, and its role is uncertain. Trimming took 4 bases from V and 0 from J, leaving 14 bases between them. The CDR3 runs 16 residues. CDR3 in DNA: TGTGCCAGAAGCGCTCCCGACAGGAGCTCCTACAATGAGCAGTTCTTC. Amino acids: CARSAPDRSSYNEQFF.

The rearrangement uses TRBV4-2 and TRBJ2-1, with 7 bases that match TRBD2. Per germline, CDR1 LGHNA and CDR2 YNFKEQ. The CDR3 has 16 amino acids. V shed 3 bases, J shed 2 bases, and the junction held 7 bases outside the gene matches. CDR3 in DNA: TGTGCCAGCAGCCAGGCCATAGCGGGCGCCTACAATGAGCAGTTCTTC. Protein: CASSQAIAGAYNEQFF.

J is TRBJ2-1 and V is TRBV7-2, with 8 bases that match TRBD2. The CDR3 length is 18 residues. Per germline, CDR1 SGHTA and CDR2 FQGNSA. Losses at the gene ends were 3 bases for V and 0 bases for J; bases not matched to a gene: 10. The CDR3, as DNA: TGTGCCAGCAGCTTGTTTATAGAGAGCGGGAGCTCCTACAATGAGCAGTTCTTC. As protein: CASSLFIESGSSYNEQFF.

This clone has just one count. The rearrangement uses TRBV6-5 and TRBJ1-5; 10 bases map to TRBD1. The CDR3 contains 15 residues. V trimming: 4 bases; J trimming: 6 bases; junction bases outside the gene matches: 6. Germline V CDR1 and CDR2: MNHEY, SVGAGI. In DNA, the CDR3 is TGTGCCAGCAGTTGGGGACAGGGGAGCGCTCAGCCCCAGCATTTT. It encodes CASSWGQGSAQPQHF.

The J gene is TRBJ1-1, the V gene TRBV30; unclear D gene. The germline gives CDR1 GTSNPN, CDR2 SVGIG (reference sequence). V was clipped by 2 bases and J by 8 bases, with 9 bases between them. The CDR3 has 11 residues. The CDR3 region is CAWSRGLEAFF. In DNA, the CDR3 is TGTGCCTGGAGTAGAGGGTTAGAAGCTTTCTTT.